This record concerns one T cell receptor (beta chain) sequence. The antigen remains undetermined. The data derive from a study of shared clonotypes between healthy human individuals. Some clones are missing from TCRdb's copy, which holds only in-frame ones; the method was immunoSEQ multiplex PCR. The sample holds more than 2,000,000 clones, more than 90% seen once. CDR3 length equals 14 residues. CDR1 and CDR2 from the germline V gene are SGHDT and YYEEEE. V was clipped by 2 bases and J by 7 bases, with 10 bases between them. Study-level results: Shared across a handful of donors were around 5% of the naive CD4 clonotypes.

Sample: naive CD4+ T cells sorted from blood. Subset indicated: CD45RA+ positively selected. The clonotype was recovered from a man aged 18 to 35 in good health. The chain combines TRBV5-6 with TRBJ1-6; no reliable D call. Here the CDR3 reads CASSFGVTNSPLHF. The CDR3 bases are TGTGCCAGCAGCTTCGGGGTAACGAATTCACCCCTCCACTTT. The full variable domain, in which reference TRBV5-6 and TRBJ1-6 provide the parts outside the CDR3, is DAGVTQSPTHLIKTRGQQVTLRCSPKSGHDTVSWYQQALGQGPQFIFQYYEEEERQRGNFPDRFSGHQFPNYSSELNVNALLLGDSALYLCASSFGVTNSPLHFGNGTRLTVT.